This T cell receptor (beta chain) was identified during a study of Ad26.COV2.S vaccination and SARS-CoV-2 variants. As to treatment: over 15 received Ad26.COV2.S at low or high dose, single or two shots; 5 received placebo; per-sample allocation not given. Samples came from day 63 after the first vaccine or placebo injection. The CDR3 runs to 15 residues. From germline, CDR1 is MDHEN and CDR2 SYDVKM. V lost 7 bases to trimming and J lost 0 bases, with 13 bases between them. The method was immunoSEQ multiplex PCR; TCRdb's version includes in-frame clones alone and lacks a portion of them. The top ten clones hold around 6.6% of a sample with about 350,000 clones, about 87% of them seen once.

The material was peripheral blood, obtained in a trial of Ad26.COV2.S vaccine versus placebo. This receptor was obtained from a person between 18 and 60 years old who received the Ad26.COV2.S COVID-19 vaccine or a placebo. J is TRBJ1-5 and V is TRBV28, with D uncertain. The CDR3: CASKQSGSSNQPQHF. Written as DNA, the CDR3 is TGTGCCAGCAAACAAAGCGGGAGTAGCAATCAGCCCCAGCATTTT.